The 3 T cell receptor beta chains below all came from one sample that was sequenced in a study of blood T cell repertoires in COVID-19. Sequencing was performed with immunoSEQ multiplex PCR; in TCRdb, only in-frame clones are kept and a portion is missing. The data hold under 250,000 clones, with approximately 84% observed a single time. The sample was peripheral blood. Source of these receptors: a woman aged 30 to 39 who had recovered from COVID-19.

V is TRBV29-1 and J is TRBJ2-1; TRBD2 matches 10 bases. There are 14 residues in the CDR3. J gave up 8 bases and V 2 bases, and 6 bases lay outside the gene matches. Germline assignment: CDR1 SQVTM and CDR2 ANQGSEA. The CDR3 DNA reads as TGCAGCGTTGAAAGCGGGAGGGCCACAGATGAGCAGTTCTTC. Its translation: CSVESGRATDEQFF.

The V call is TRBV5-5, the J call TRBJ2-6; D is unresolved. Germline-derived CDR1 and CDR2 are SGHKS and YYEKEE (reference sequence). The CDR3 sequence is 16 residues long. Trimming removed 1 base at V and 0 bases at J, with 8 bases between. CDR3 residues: CASSLNSHSGANVLTF. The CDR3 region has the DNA TGTGCCAGCAGCTTGAACAGCCACTCTGGGGCCAACGTCCTGACTTTC. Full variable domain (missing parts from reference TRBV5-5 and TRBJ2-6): DAGVTQSPTHLIKTRGQQVTLRCSPISGHKSVSWYQQVLGQGPQFIFQYYEKEERGRGNFPDRFSARQFPNYSSELNVNALLLGDSALYLCASSLNSHSGANVLTFGAGSRLTVL.

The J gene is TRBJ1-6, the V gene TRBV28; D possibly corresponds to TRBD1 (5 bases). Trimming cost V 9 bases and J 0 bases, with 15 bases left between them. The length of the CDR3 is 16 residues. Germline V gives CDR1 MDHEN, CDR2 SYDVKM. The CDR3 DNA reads TGTGCCAGTTTGAGCGGGGGGAGCTCCTATAATTCACCCCTCCACTTT. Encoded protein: CASLSGGSSYNSPLHF.